This TCR beta chain was sequenced for a study of beta chain features in type 1 diabetes. Sequencing targeted expressed TCRB transcripts, as all isolated RNA had been reverse transcribed. Produced via immunoSEQ multiplex PCR; TCRdb's table is partial and in-frame only. The data show almost 350,000 clones, around a fifth seen once. CDR3 length: 13 amino acids. Losses at the gene ends were 7 bases for V and 2 bases for J; bases not matched to a gene: 5. Germline V gene lookup returns CDR1 LNHDA and CDR2 SQIVND (reference sequence). This clone was recorded only once. Antigen unknown. Broader study findings: For Type 1 diabetes patients, all four CD4+ subsets carried TCRB CDR3s that were moderately but significantly shorter. Diminished insertions and augmented deletions at VDJ junctions characterized type 1 diabetes patients.

Sequencing was done on a sample of naive CD4+ T cells from blood. The receptor was derived from a woman under 30 in good health. J is TRBJ2-7 and V is TRBV19; 7 bases align to TRBD2. The CDR3 DNA reads TGTGCCAGTAAGGTAGCGGGTACCTACGAGCAGTACTTC. Protein: CASKVAGTYEQYF.